The source of this T cell receptor (beta chain) is a study of blood T cell repertoires in COVID-19. On the study more broadly: COVID-19 samples from acute and convalescent phases originated in the United States, Italy and Spain. The cDNA or gDNA used as material had been derived from T cells, B-cell-depleted T cells, or PBMCs.

In the original analysis: By means of reference gene primer amplification, nucleated cell counts were estimated. TCRdb's table, derived via immunoSEQ multiplex PCR, lists solely in-frame clones and lacks some. D and trimming come from the DNA, and the V and J calls and clone size come from that table. The repertoire holds about 140,000 clones, with around 84% as singletons. The CDR3 is 13 amino acids. V lost 2 bases and J lost 16, with 18 bases in between. Germline CDR1 and CDR2: MDHEN and SYDVKM. What was sequenced was peripheral blood. The TCR originated in a woman aged 60-75 years with acute or convalescent COVID-19. The gene calls are TRBV28 and TRBJ1-3; D not resolved. CDR3 region: CASSLNIREVGYF. In DNA, the CDR3 is TGTGCCAGCAGTTTAAACATTAGGGAGGTCGGTTATTTT.